This entry describes one TCR beta chain. Many counts were recorded for this clonotype. The antigen it binds to is not known. The junction departs from the called germline gene at one end, perhaps through a read error. The receptor library was made with multiplex PCR. These reads were obtained on an Illumina HiSeq 4000. iRepertoire HTBI primers and Arm-PCR amplification of CDR3 regions were used to construct TCR beta libraries. Gel purification was performed on PCR products prior to sequencing. The original pipeline was this. Across samples, 60 to 70 TRBV and 15 or so TRBJ segments were identified and used for gene usage analysis of CDR3 amino acid clonotypes. COPE and FqMerger were used to merge the filtered high-quality paired reads into contigs. BLAST was used to align contigs to IMGT TRBV, TRBD and TRBJ reference genes, and CDR3 was defined according to IMGT. Any clonotype with a frequency above 0.1% was classified as a highly expanded clone. Repertoire diversity was measured by Shannon entropy, and V-J evenness by the Gini coefficient. Public clonotypes were defined as clonotypes shared by more than one individual. In TCRdb, the public reads were trimmed at Q25 with fastp and aligned with MiXCR, with productive beta chains retained. Identical CDR3 protein sequences are pooled into one entry, listed with their most common genes and DNA. TCRdb's processing, not the authors' own work, is the source of the V and J calls. The sample table holds 400,000 to 500,000 distinct CDR3 sequences, of which about 16% were seen once. The top ten hold approximately 12% of the sample.

The sample originates from a study of regulatory T cells in long-lasting Graves disease (dated by TCRdb to about 2021). In terms of the full investigation: Antithyroid drugs had been taken for less than 3 months by newly diagnosed Graves' disease patients. Peripheral blood TCR sequencing and RNA sequencing compared persistent Graves' disease patients with newly diagnosed Graves' disease patients. The study took place in China and was registered as a clinical trial. A total of some 33 samples were covered by TCR sequencing, comprising around 13 persistent and approximately 20 newly diagnosed Graves' disease patients. Overall results and qualifications from the work: The study examined only peripheral blood because the primary lesion, thyroid tissue, could not be accessed. Sequencing and analysis were restricted to the TCR beta chain. The authors noted that the small sample size was a limitation that may lower accuracy. Preferential use of TRBV28, TRBJ1-2 and TRBJ2-5 was observed in persistent disease, whereas TRBV20-1 and TRBJ2-1 were favored in newly diagnosed disease. Persistent Graves' disease patients showed lower TCR Shannon entropy and fewer highly expanded clones than newly diagnosed patients, suggesting clonal expansion. Patients with persistent disease shared more public clonotypes (roughly 2,900) than newly diagnosed patients did (approximately 970).

The CDR3 runs 13 residues from the cysteine to the phenylalanine. Just the 39-base CDR3 DNA is kept, in frame starting at base 1. The germline V gene gives CDR1 as MGHDK and CDR2 as SYGVNS. This specimen's time point label, per the study, means: newly diagnosed GD, antithyroid drugs for less than 3 months. For both TCR sequencing and RNA sequencing, RNA was extracted from PBMCs in TRIzol. The diagnosis of Graves' disease followed American Thyroid Association guidelines. Patients for the study were recruited at an endocrinology department in Xi'an, China. Each patient gave about 8.1 milliliters of peripheral blood, collected in an EDTA anticoagulant tube. Ficoll Paque Plus density gradient separation was used to isolate PBMCs, and no further T cell sorting was done. An Agilent 2100 Bioanalyzer and agarose gel were used to check RNA quality, and a NanoDrop 2000 was used to measure RNA concentration.

These records were also assigned to another study, of T cells in Graves' hyperthyroidism and ophthalmopathy. In that second paper, the authors write: Stable Graves' hyperthyroidism was defined as no progression to ophthalmopathy during 18 months of follow-up. Hyperthyroidism patients were aged 18 to 65 years and newly diagnosed, with disease duration of less than 2 months. Any patient with an uncontrolled infection, another autoimmune disease, pregnancy or lactation was excluded. Diagnoses relied on clinical symptoms, serum thyroxine and TRAb, thyroid ultrasound and orbital computed tomography. The first round of RT-PCR for the TCR CDR3 was performed with the HTBI primer set and the Qiagen OneStep RT-PCR kit. Most expanded thyroid clonotypes (frequency above 0.001) were also detected in blood, a finding suggesting that blood repertoires may reflect thyroid immune responses. Ophthalmopathy was separated from stable hyperthyroidism by a 13 V-J signature model, with 85% to 90% sensitivity and around 81% specificity obtained in cross-validation and 80%/75% obtained in testing. In validation, the model predicted progression to ophthalmopathy with around 71% sensitivity and over 72% specificity, a median of 6.5 months before onset. To identify TCR V-J signatures that set the groups apart, the researchers used a discovery cohort of approximately 98 patients, made up of 40 to 45 with Graves' ophthalmopathy and 55 to 65 with stable Graves' hyperthyroidism. Prospective prediction of ophthalmopathy was tested in an independent validation cohort consisting of roughly 19 hyperthyroidism patients and around 16 patients who later progressed to ophthalmopathy. The 75 to 100 discovery patients were divided at random into training and test sets in a 7:3 ratio. In about 6 Graves' hyperthyroidism patients, the study also compared T-cell repertoires from thyroid tissue with T-cell repertoires from blood. Once sampling was done, hyperthyroidism patients were given methimazole at a starting dose of 30 mg daily, whereas ophthalmopathy patients were given high-dose intravenous methylprednisolone. A second multiplex PCR round built the libraries, followed by size selection and purification. The libraries were sequenced on an Illumina HiSeq2000 using paired-end 100 bp reads. Raw data were processed with SOAPnuke, discarding reads with adapters, uncalled bases, mean Phred below 15, or no exact constant-primer or identifier match. High-quality paired reads were merged using COPE v1.2.5, and each unique nucleotide sequence was defined as a clonotype. MiTCR v1.1 was used to align clonotypes to the IMGT TRBV, TRBD and TRBJ reference segments. Analysis was restricted to V-J combinations with a frequency above 0.0001, which covered over 98% of repertoires. A TCS score was defined as the ratio between F50 (clonal expansion) and ExV (chaos), using BLOSUM62-based TCRdist between CDR3 peptides within each V-J. Welch's t-statistics and random forest reduced fewer than 600 V-J features to some 14, which were used in a naive Bayes classifier (R e1071). No statistical method was used to fix the sample size in advance, and group allocation was not hidden from the investigators. The paper describes TCR Vbeta CDR3 sequencing of 120 to 150 peripheral blood samples, made up of 40 to 45 ophthalmopathy patients, around 73 hyperthyroidism patients and 17 progressor patients.

The material was peripheral blood mononuclear cells (PBMCs), obtained at new diagnosis, from a patient treated with antithyroid drugs. The TCR originated in a woman between 25 and 40 years old with Graves disease. Donor details come from another sample of the same person, matched by shared clones. The rearranged segments are TRBV25-1 and TRBJ2-7; no D gene is confidently identified. For the CDR3, the sequence is CASSPIGAYPEDF. Read as DNA, the sequence is TGTGCCAGCAGCCCAATCGGAGCATACCCAGAAGACTTC.